A selection of T cell receptor beta chains follows, all from one sample in a study of cytotoxic CD8 clonotypes in ibrutinib-treated CLL. TCRdb's table, derived via immunoSEQ multiplex PCR, lists solely in-frame clones and lacks some. The data hold about 97,000 clones, with about 72% observed a single time. The source was PBMCs, collected after 12 months of ibrutinib treatment. These receptors all come from a human donor with chronic lymphocytic leukemia. Both conserved end residues are part of each CDR3. Fields, in order: D gene, V gene, clone size, J gene, CDR3 protein, CDR3 DNA. D genes are given only for firm matches. Clone size is not always given. Where it is, it says once, few, many or a class for expanded clones.

-	TRBV5-1	-	TRBJ2-7	CASSLEPGPYEQYF	TGCGCCAGCAGCTTGGAACCCGGCCCCTACGAGCAGTACTTC
-	TRBV7-9	few	TRBJ1-1	CASSLGTNTEAFF	TGTGCCAGCAGCTTGGGGACGAACACTGAAGCTTTCTTT
-	TRBV19	few	TRBJ2-7	CASSIVPGALYEQYF	TGTGCCAGTAGTATAGTGCCAGGGGCACTCTACGAGCAGTACTTC
-	TRBV18	-	TRBJ2-2	CASSHPVPGNTGELFF	TGTGCCAGCTCTCACCCGGTTCCAGGGAACACCGGGGAGCTGTTTTTT
-	TRBV6-6	-	TRBJ2-3	CASSYPTLHSTDTQYF	TGTGCCAGCAGTTACCCTACTTTGCATAGCACAGATACGCAGTATTTT
-	TRBV9	-	TRBJ2-4	CASSRRVDKNIQYF	TGTGCCAGTAGCCGGCGGGTGGACAAAAACATTCAGTACTTC
-	TRBV7-6	-	TRBJ2-7	CASSFKAAAYEQYF	TGTGCCAGCAGCTTTAAGGCAGCCGCCTACGAGCAGTACTTC
-	TRBV7-2	-	TRBJ1-3	CASRGLEGPSGNTIYF	TGTGCCAGCAGGGGTCTTGAGGGTCCATCTGGAAACACCATATATTTT
-	TRBV4-3	-	TRBJ2-3	CASSQTHPGDTQYF	TGCGCCAGCAGCCAAACCCACCCGGGGGATACGCAGTATTTT
-	TRBV28	-	TRBJ1-4	CASSKQGSHEKLFF	TGTGCCAGCAGTAAACAGGGATCCCATGAAAAACTGTTTTTT
TRBD2	TRBV19	-	TRBJ2-2	CASSRGRDTGELFF	TGTGCCAGTAGTCGAGGGAGGGACACCGGGGAGCTGTTTTTT
-	TRBV18	few	TRBJ1-1	CASSPTDSEAFF	TGTGCCAGCTCACCAACGGACAGTGAAGCTTTCTTT
-	TRBV18	-	TRBJ2-1	CASSYGLSSYNEQFF	TGTGCCAGCTCTTACGGACTCAGCTCCTACAATGAGCAGTTCTTC
-	TRBV15	-	TRBJ2-1	CATSRAEGDEQFF	TGTGCCACCAGCAGAGCGGAGGGTGATGAGCAGTTCTTC
-	TRBV5-1	-	TRBJ2-2	CASSLGLGGTGELFF	TGCGCCAGCAGCTTAGGACTAGGGGGCACCGGGGAGCTGTTTTTT
-	TRBV5-4	-	TRBJ1-2	CASSLDGVEGYTF	TGTGCCAGCAGCTTGGATGGAGTGGAAGGCTACACCTTC
-	TRBV5-8	few	TRBJ2-7	CASSSPPTGISYEQYF	TGTGCCAGCAGCTCGCCGCCGACAGGAATCTCCTACGAGCAGTACTTC
-	TRBV7-9	-	TRBJ1-2	CASSLDWGNYGYTF	TGTGCCAGCAGCTTAGATTGGGGGAACTATGGCTACACCTTC
-	TRBV4-1	-	TRBJ1-4	CASSQRAEKLFF	TGCGCCAGCAGCCAAAGGGCTGAAAAACTGTTTTTT
-	TRBV10-3	-	TRBJ1-1	CAISAEGTEAFF	TGTGCCATCAGTGCTGAGGGCACTGAAGCTTTCTTT
-	TRBV5-4	-	TRBJ2-2	CASSLGNRVTGELFF	TGTGCCAGCAGCTTGGGCAACAGGGTCACCGGGGAGCTGTTTTTT